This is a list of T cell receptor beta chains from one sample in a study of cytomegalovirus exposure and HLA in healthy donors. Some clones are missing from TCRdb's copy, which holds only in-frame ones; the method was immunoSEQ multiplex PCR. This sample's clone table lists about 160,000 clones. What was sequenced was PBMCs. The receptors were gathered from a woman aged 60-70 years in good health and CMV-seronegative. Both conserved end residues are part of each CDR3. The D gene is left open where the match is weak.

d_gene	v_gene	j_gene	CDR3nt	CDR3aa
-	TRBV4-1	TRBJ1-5	TGCGCCAGCAGCCACAACCTCGGCGGGAAAAATCAGCCCCAGCATTTT	CASSHNLGGKNQPQHF
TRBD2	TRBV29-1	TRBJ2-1	TGCAGCGTCTGGGGGGGGATATACTGGGAGCAGTTCTTC	CSVWGGIYWEQFF
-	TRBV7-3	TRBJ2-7	TGTGCCAGCAGCTTACCCAATCTAAGGGTGGAGGGCTACGAGCAGTACTTC	CASSLPNLRVEGYEQYF
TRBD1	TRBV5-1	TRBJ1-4	TGCGCCAGCAGCGTACAGGGGGCGCCGAATGAAAAACTGTTTTTT	CASSVQGAPNEKLFF
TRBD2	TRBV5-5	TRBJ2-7	TGTGCCAGCAGCTTGTGGGAGGGCGGCTCCTACGAGCAGTACTTC	CASSLWEGGSYEQYF
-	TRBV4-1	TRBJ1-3	TGCGCCAGCAGCCGCCTACAGGGAACCAGAAACACCATATATTTT	CASSRLQGTRNTIYF
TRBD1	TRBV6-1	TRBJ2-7	TGTGCCAGCAGGGGGACAGGAAGCTCCTACGAGCAGTACTTC	CASRGTGSSYEQYF
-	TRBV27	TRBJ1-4	TGTGCCAGCAGCTACCAGGGGAGAGACGAAAAACTGTTTTTT	CASSYQGRDEKLFF
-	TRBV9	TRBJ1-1	TGTGCCAGCAGCTCCTCAGGGGTGACTTTCTTT	CASSSSGVTFF
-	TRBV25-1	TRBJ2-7	TGTGCCAGCAGTAAAATACAGGGTACGCTTTACGAGCAGTACTTC	CASSKIQGTLYEQYF
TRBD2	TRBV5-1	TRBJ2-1	TGCGCCAGCAGCTTGGGTCGACAAGCCGGGACTAGGCTTCTCAATGAGCAGTTCTTC	CASSLGRQAGTRLLNEQFF
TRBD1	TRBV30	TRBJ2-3	TGTGCCTCGGGACAGGGGTGGACAGATACGCAGTATTTT	CASGQGWTDTQYF
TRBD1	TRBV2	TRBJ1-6	TGTGCCAGCAGCGCACAGGGGACCAGGGATAATTCACCCCTCCACTTT	CASSAQGTRDNSPLHF
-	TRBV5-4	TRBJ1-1	TGTGCCAGCAGCATTAAGCCGGGACTCACGAACACTGAAGCTTTCTTT	CASSIKPGLTNTEAFF
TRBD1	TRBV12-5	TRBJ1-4	TGTGCTAGTGGAGCCGGGACAGGAGGCGGAAAACTGTTTTTT	CASGAGTGGGKLFF
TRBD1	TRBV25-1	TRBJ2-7	TGTGCCAGCAGTACACCGGGACAGGGAGACTACGAGCAGTACTTC	CASSTPGQGDYEQYF
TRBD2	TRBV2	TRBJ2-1	TGTGCCAGCCTTAGCGGGAGCTCCTACAATGAGCAGTTCTTC	CASLSGSSYNEQFF
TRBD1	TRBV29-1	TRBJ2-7	TGCAGCGCCGGACAGGGGGACAGCGAGCAGTACTTC	CSAGQGDSEQYF
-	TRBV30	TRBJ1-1	TGTGCCTGGAGTGTCCGAAGACCGGGGTTATTGGCTTTCTTT	CAWSVRRPGLLAFF
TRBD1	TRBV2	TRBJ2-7	TGTGCCAGCAGTGGGCAGGGACAGCCCTCCTACGAGCAGTACTTC	CASSGQGQPSYEQYF
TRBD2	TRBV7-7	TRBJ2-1	TGTGCCAGCAGCTTAACTAGCGGGGACTACAATGAGCAGTTCTTC	CASSLTSGDYNEQFF
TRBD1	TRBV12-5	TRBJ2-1	TGTGCTAGTGGTTTCCCAAAATTACAGGGGATTGGGAGCTCCTACAATGAGCAGTTCTTC	CASGFPKLQGIGSSYNEQFF
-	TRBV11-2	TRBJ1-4	TGTGCCAGCAGCTCGACAGCCGGGAGGGAAAAACTGTTTTTT	CASSSTAGREKLFF
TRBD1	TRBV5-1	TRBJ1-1	TGCGCCAGCAGAGAAGGGACAGGGTGGGGCCTTAGCACTGAAGCTTTCTTT	CASREGTGWGLSTEAFF
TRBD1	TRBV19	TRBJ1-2	TGTGCCAGTAGTCCAGGGGGTTTCATGGATGGCTACACCTTC	CASSPGGFMDGYTF
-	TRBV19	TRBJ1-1	TGTGCCAGTTTCAGGATAGGGGCCAGGACTGAAGCTTTCTTT	CASFRIGARTEAFF
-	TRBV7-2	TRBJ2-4	TGTGCCAGCAGCTTAGATGCGGGGGTAGGGGGCAAAAACATTCAGTACTTC	CASSLDAGVGGKNIQYF
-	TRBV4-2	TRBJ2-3	TGTGCCAGCAGCCAAGAACTTCGGGGTTCCTCCAGAGATACGCAGTATTTT	CASSQELRGSSRDTQYF
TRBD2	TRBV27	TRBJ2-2	TGTGCCAGCAGTCAGACTAGCGGGAGCCCCGGGGAGCTGTTTTTT	CASSQTSGSPGELFF
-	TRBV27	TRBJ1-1	TGTGCCAGCAGTTTCTCAGGTGAGGGCACTGAAGCTTTCTTT	CASSFSGEGTEAFF
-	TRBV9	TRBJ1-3	TGTGCCAGCAGTCTAGAATATGCGGGCTCTGGAAACACCATATATTTT	CASSLEYAGSGNTIYF
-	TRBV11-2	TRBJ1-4	TGTGCCAGCAGCTCTAGACAGTATGAAAAACTGTTTTTT	CASSSRQYEKLFF
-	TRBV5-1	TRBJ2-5	TGCGCCAGCAGCTTCGGCGGACAAGAGACCCAGTACTTC	CASSFGGQETQYF
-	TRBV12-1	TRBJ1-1	TGTGCCAGCAGCCGTAACACTGAAGCTTTCTTT	CASSRNTEAFF
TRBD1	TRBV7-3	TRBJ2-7	TGTGCCAGCAGCTCCACAGGGGGCGCCTCCTACGAGCAGTACTTC	CASSSTGGASYEQYF
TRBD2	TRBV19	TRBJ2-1	TGTGCCAGTAGTACACTAGCGGGTACTGAGCAGTTCTTC	CASSTLAGTEQFF
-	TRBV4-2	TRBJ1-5	TGTGCCAGCAGTCCGGTGGGGGGGAACGGCCAGCCCCAGCATTTT	CASSPVGGNGQPQHF
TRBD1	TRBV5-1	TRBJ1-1	TGCGCCAGCAGCTTGGTTCAGGGGGTAGGGAGCACTGAAGCTTTCTTT	CASSLVQGVGSTEAFF
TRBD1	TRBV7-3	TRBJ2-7	TGTGCCAGCAGCTCCGGGACAGGTGAGAGCGAGCAGTACTTC	CASSSGTGESEQYF
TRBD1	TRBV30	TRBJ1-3	TGTGCCTCCCGGGTACAGGGGGGTGGAAACACCATATATTTT	CASRVQGGGNTIYF
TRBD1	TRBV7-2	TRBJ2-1	TGTGCCAGCAGCCGGTACCGGGACAGGGCCTACAATGAGCAGTTCTTC	CASSRYRDRAYNEQFF
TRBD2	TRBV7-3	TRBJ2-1	TGTGCCAGCAGCTTAACACCGGGGGGCTCCTACAATGAGCAGTTCTTC	CASSLTPGGSYNEQFF
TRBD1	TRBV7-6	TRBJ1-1	TGTGCCAGCAGCTCGGACAGGGGCAACACTGAAGCTTTCTTT	CASSSDRGNTEAFF
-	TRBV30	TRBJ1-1	TGTGCCTGGAGCCCCCCGAGCACTGAAGCTTTCTTT	CAWSPPSTEAFF
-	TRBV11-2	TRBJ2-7	TGTGCCAGCAGCTTACCACCGGGCCAACAGGGCGCCTCCTACGAGCAGTACTTC	CASSLPPGQQGASYEQYF
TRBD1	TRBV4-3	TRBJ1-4	TGCGCCAGCAGCCTTGGGACAGGACGTAATGAAAAACTGTTTTTT	CASSLGTGRNEKLFF
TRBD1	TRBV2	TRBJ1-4	TGTGCCAGCGGGGGACAGGCAACTAATGAAAAACTGTTTTTT	CASGGQATNEKLFF